Detailed here is one T cell receptor (beta chain). Its target is unknown. The data were obtained in a study of T cells after yellow fever vaccination. Findings and caveats of the study: Post-booster repertoires again held most primary-vaccination clones (roughly 96% CD4, over 80% CD8).

Trimming removed 6 bases at V and 5 bases at J, with 16 bases between. From germline, CDR1 is SQVTM and CDR2 ANQGSEA. The CDR3 loop spans 14 amino acids. TCRdb independently ran MiXCR on the 5' RACE reads; one entry per CDR3 protein. The sample has more than 300,000 distinct CDR3 sequences; around 10% are singletons. The chain links TRBV29-1 to TRBJ2-2, with D possibly matching TRBD1 (6 bases). The source material was CD4+ T cells sorted from PBMCs, sampled 45 days after the yellow fever booster vaccination. The clonotype comes from a man aged 18-30 years who received the YFV17D yellow fever vaccine. CDR3 amino acids: CSVIVGHWTGELFF. The CDR3 bases are TGCAGCGTCATCGTGGGACATTGGACCGGGGAGCTGTTTTTT.